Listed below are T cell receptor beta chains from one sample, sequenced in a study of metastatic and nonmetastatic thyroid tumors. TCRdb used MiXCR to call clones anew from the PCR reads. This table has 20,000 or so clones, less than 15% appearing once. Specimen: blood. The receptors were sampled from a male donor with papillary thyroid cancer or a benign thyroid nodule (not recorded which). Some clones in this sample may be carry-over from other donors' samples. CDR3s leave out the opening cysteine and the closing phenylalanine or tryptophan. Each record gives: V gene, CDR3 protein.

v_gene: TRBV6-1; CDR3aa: ASGVSVPRGGNTIY
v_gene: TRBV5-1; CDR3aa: ASSFQDRVVDTQY
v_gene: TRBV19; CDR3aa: ASSLSGLTDTQY
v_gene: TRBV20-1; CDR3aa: SARVWGEETQY
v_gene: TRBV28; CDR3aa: ASSLGQRDGYT
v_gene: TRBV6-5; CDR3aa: ASSYSGLAGYNEQF
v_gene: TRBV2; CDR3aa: ASSESGGAIGELF
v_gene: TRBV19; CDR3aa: ASSITRMNTEAF
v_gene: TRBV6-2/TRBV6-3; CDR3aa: ASSYQDRWNQPQH
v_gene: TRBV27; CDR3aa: ASSLNSGMVYNEQF
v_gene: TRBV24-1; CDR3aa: ATLGGGLLNEQF
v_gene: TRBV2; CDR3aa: ASSENLGGSEAF
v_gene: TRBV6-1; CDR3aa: ASRAGTGVSYDQY
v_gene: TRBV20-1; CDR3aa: SAPTGVETQY
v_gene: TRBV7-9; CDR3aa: ASSYTGSSYEQY
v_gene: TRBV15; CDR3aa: ATSGGEDTQY
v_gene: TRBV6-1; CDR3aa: ASSAEFATEAF
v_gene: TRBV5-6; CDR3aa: ASSLGTTYYEQY
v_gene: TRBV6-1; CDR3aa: ASSDLGVFGNTIY
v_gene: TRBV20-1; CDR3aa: SATGTSGTYEQY
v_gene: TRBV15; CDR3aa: ATSRDEKADTQY
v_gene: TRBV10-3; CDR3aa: AIRPGAVGYGYT
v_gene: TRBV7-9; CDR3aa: ASSPRGVNSPLH
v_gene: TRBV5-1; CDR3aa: ASSLGGQTYYGYT
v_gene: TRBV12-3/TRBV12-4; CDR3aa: AGKDNEQF
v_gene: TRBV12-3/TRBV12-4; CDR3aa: ANPGQSNYGYT
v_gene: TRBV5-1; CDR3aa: ASSLLGTGYAYEQF
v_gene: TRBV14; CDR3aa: ASSQVGVRGYNEQF
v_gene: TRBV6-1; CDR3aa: ASRDRSGEKLF
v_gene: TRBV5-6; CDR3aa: ASSSGQDGLRNTEAF
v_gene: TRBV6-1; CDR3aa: ASSVTGHRSGNTIY
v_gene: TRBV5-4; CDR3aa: ASSLEPESYITNTGELF
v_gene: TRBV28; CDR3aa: ASSGQGQGNYEQF
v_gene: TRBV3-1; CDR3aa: ASSRGTGGSYEQY
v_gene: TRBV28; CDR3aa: ASSFLGRASGGNIQY
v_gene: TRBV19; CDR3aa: ASSIPSRDIYGYT
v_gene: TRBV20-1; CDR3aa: SASGLAERGEQY
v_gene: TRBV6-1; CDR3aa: ASSDGGGAGADTQY
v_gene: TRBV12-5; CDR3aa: ASGLVPPYEQY
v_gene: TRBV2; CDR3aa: ASTGQGRYGYT
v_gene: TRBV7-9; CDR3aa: ASSRGGSADTQY
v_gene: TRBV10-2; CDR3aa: ASKGGRTGELF
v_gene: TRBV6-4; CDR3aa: ASSPGGGTDTQY
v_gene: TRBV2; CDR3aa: ASSGLRTGNTEAF
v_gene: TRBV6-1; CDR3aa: ASSEDGSSSYEQY